Listed here are 10 T cell receptor beta chains from one sample, sequenced in a study of metastatic and nonmetastatic thyroid tumors. With MiXCR, TCRdb called clones anew from the PCR reads. The sample carries roughly 6,400 clones, roughly 16% recorded once. Thyroid surgery was preceded by no treatment in any patient. The sequenced sample was tumor tissue. The receptor source for this set is a male donor with papillary thyroid cancer or a benign thyroid nodule (not recorded which). Some clones in this sample may be carry-over from other donors' samples.

This clone rates as medium-sized. The CDR3 region has the DNA TGTGCCAGCAGCACTAAAGCAGGGTTGTTCAGCAATCAGCCCCAGCATTTT. Protein: CASSTKAGLFSNQPQHF. The genes are TRBV27 and TRBJ1-5, with D possibly being TRBD1 (5 bases). Germline V CDR1 and CDR2: MNHEY, SMNVEV (reference sequence). V lost 6 bases to trimming and J lost 1 base, with 19 bases between them. The CDR3 consists of 17 residues.

Relative to its sample, this clone is medium-sized. The chain is built from TRBV19 and TRBJ2-7; the match to TRBD1 covers 7 bases. CDR1 and CDR2 from the germline V gene are LNHDA and SQIVND (reference sequence). V lost 3 bases and J lost 3; bases outside the gene matches: 5. This CDR3 is 14 amino acids long. CDR3 DNA sequence: TGTGCCAGTAGTATTACCGGGACAGACTACGAGCAGTACTTC. This codes for CASSITGTDYEQYF.

This clone was detected a few times. One junction end disagrees with the germline gene, perhaps due to a read error. This chain links TRBV6-8 with TRBJ1-1, with TRBD1 matching 7 bases. CDR3 length equals 15 residues. In germline, CDR1 is MNHGY, CDR2 SAAAGT. For the CDR3, the DNA is TGCGCCGCGAAAAGGGGGCAGACACTTAACACTGAAGCTCTCTTT. This gives the protein CAAKRGQTLNTEALF.

The sample holds many counts of this clone. Other DNA sequences in the sample encode the same CDR3. The chain uses TRBV9 and TRBJ2-6; D is possibly TRBD1 or TRBD2 (7 bases each). The germline CDR1 and CDR2 sequences are SGDLS and YYNGEE. The CDR3 sequence is 15 residues long. V was clipped by 6 bases and J by 4 bases, with 14 bases between them. The CDR3 DNA reads TGTGCCAGCACCCAGGGGGGGCTCGGGGCCAACGTCCTGACTTTC. Amino acid sequence: CASTQGGLGANVLTF.

In its sample, this clone was seen a few times. The gene calls are TRBV6-1 and TRBJ1-4; 9 bases are shared with TRBD1. Per the germline V gene, CDR1 is MNHNS and CDR2 is SASEGT. V shed 0 bases and J 8 bases; nucleotides not matched to a gene: 4. The CDR3 spans 15 residues. In nucleotides, the CDR3 is TGTGCCAGCAGTGAAGCGGACAGGGGAGGGGAAAAACTGTTTTTT. It yields the protein CASSEADRGGEKLFF.

Ten or more counts support this clone. The CDR3 loop is CASSRSQVLYEQYF. The CDR3 coding sequence is TGTGCCAGCAGTCGATCACAGGTATTGTACGAGCAGTACTTC. The chain couples TRBV28 to TRBJ2-7; the D gene is possibly TRBD1 (5 bases). This CDR3 has 14 residues. Trimming shortened V by 5 bases and J by 4 bases, and 15 bases separated the two germline ends. CDR1 is MDHEN, CDR2 SYDVKM, per germline.

This sequence joins TRBV11-3 and TRBJ2-5; TRBD1 or TRBD2 may be the D gene (5 bases each). V shed 3 bases and J shed 5 bases, with 16 bases lying between them. CDR1 is SGHNT, CDR2 YENEEA, per germline. The CDR3 sequence is 15 residues long. In nucleotides, the CDR3 is TGTGCCAGCAGCTTTGGGACGGCTGCCGGGGAGACCCAGTACTTC. Protein sequence: CASSFGTAAGETQYF.

The chain uses TRBV6-1 and TRBJ1-2; 10 bases are shared with TRBD1. Losses at the gene ends were 2 bases for V and 2 bases for J; bases not matched to a gene: 2. Germline lookup yields CDR1 MNHNS and CDR2 SASEGT. The length of the CDR3 is 15 residues. The CDR3 DNA reads TGTGCCAGCAGTGAACCGGGACAGGGGAACTATGGCTACACCTTC. Translating gives CASSEPGQGNYGYTF.

This chain uses TRBV24-1 with TRBJ1-5, with 10 bases identical to TRBD1. V gave up 3 bases and J gave up 0 bases; unmatched junction bases: 19. CDR1 is KGHDR and CDR2 is SFDVKD in the germline V gene. There are 22 residues in the CDR3. The CDR3 spells CATSDQPLRQGAREGSNQPQHF. The DNA for the CDR3 is TGTGCCACCAGTGATCAGCCCTTAAGACAGGGGGCAAGGGAAGGTAGCAATCAGCCCCAGCATTTT.

By its share, this clone is medium-sized. The CDR3 region has the DNA TGTGCCAGCAGCTCGGCGGTAAACTACGAGCAGTACTTC. It codes for CASSSAVNYEQYF. The chain has TRBV28 and TRBJ2-7; D is unresolved. V dropped 6 bases and J dropped 3 bases, with 12 bases sitting between them. CDR3 length equals 13 residues. The germline CDR1 and CDR2 sequences are MDHEN and SYDVKM.